The clone carrying this T cell receptor (beta chain) was found a few times. The data are from a study of T-cell reconstitution after alpha-beta-depleted transplantation in children. Trimming removed 4 bases from V and 7 bases from J; junction bases left unmatched: 14. The CDR3 spans 17 residues. Germline loops: CDR1 SEHNR, CDR2 FQNEAQ (reference sequence). Unique molecular identifiers featured in how the TCRbeta library was prepared. Using its own MiXCR run on the PCR reads, TCRdb lists one record per CDR3 protein. The table includes approximately 390,000 distinct CDR3 sequences, roughly a tenth detected once.

The clonotype was recovered from a human donor who donated a stem cell graft to a child with acute myeloid leukemia. This sequence joins TRBV7-9 and TRBJ2-1; 9 bases line up with TRBD1. The sample was PBMCs from the stem cell graft donor, taken from the stem cell graft. The DNA of the CDR3 is TGTGCCAGCAGCTCGTACCAACGGGACAGGGAGGGGAATGAGCAGTTCTTC. Residues: CASSSYQRDREGNEQFF. Using reference TRBV7-9 and TRBJ2-1 for the parts outside the CDR3, the full variable domain is DTGVSQNPRHKITKRGQNVTFRCDPISEHNRLYWYRQTLGQGPEFLTYFQNEAQLEKSRLLSDRFSAERPKGSFSTLEIQRTEQGDSAMYLCASSSYQRDREGNEQFFGPGTRLTVL.